The source of this T cell receptor beta chain is a study of blood T cell repertoires in COVID-19. Study-wide context: Acute and convalescent COVID-19 samples came from the United States, Italy and Spain. Nucleic acid was either cDNA or gDNA, and it came from T cells, B-cell-depleted T cells, or PBMCs.

In the study's own analysis: Amplification from reference gene primers served as the basis for estimated nucleated cell counts. Assay used: immunoSEQ multiplex PCR; TCRdb lists only in-frame clones, some missing. The V and J calls and clone size are taken from that table; D and trimming were inferred from the DNA. This sample has some 130,000 clones, with roughly 80% found just once. Looked up from germline, CDR1 is MNHEY and CDR2 is SVGAGI. V dropped 4 bases and J dropped 10; count of bases not matched to a gene: 10. This CDR3 spans 16 amino acids. The clonotype was recovered from a man in his 70s with acute or convalescent COVID-19. Sequences were obtained from peripheral blood. The chain combines TRBV6-5 with TRBJ1-6, with 10 positions matching TRBD1. The CDR3 DNA reads TGTGCCAGCAGTTCCCGGACAGGGGGAAACGGATCACCCCTCCACTTT. Its protein is CASSSRTGGNGSPLHF.